The 10 T cell receptor beta chains presented below share a single source sample, sequenced in a study of OX40 agonist ivuxolimab in advanced cancers. Measured with immunoSEQ multiplex PCR; TCRdb has only the in-frame clones, and not every one. The sample comprises approximately 70,000 clones, around 90% of which are singletons, and 0.86% rests with the top ten. This specimen consisted of CD4+ or CD8+ T cells sorted from blood, obtained in a trial of the OX40 agonist ivuxolimab. These receptors all stem from an adult with an advanced solid tumor such as melanoma, head and neck, liver or kidney cancer.

This chain joins TRBV6-5 and TRBJ2-7, with D possibly TRBD2 on 6 matching bases. This CDR3 comprises 15 residues. The germline gives CDR1 MNHEY, CDR2 SVGAGI. Trimming removed 0 bases from V and 0 bases from J, with 9 bases in between. The CDR3 loop reads CASSYSAGGSYEQYF. The CDR3 coding sequence is TGTGCCAGCAGTTACTCCGCCGGGGGCTCCTACGAGCAGTACTTC.

The chain couples TRBV5-1 to TRBJ2-2; D unclear. Trimming pared 0 bases from V and 5 bases from J, leaving 8 bases between. The CDR3 is 14 residues long. Per the germline V gene, CDR1 is SGHRS and CDR2 is YFSETQ. The CDR3 spells CASSLAKGTGELFF. CDR3 bases: TGCGCCAGCAGCTTGGCGAAGGGAACCGGGGAGCTGTTTTTT.

This sequence joins TRBV5-4 and TRBJ2-1, with unresolved D. CDR1 SGHNT and CDR2 YYREEE come from the germline V gene (reference sequence). The ends were cut back, 4 bases at V and 0 bases at J, with 11 bases in the middle. The CDR3 contains 15 residues. CDR3 protein: CASSTSAASYNEQFF. As DNA, the CDR3 is TGTGCCAGCAGCACGTCGGCAGCCTCCTACAATGAGCAGTTCTTC.

V is TRBV5-4 and J is TRBJ2-5, with D possibly matching TRBD1 (5 bases). CDR1 is SGHNT, CDR2 YYREEE, per germline (reference sequence). Trimming took 0 bases from V and 3 from J, leaving 9 bases between them. The CDR3 has 14 amino acids. CDR3 coding DNA: TGTGCCAGCAGCTTGGGGGGCCGGGAAGAGACCCAGTACTTC. As protein: CASSLGGREETQYF. The variable domain in full, with the rest retrieved from reference TRBV5-4 and TRBJ2-5, is ETGVTQSPTHLIKTRGQQVTLRCSSQSGHNTVSWYQQALGQGPQFIFQYYREEENGRGNFPPRFSGLQFPNYSSELNVNALELDDSALYLCASSLGGREETQYFGPGTRLLVL.

This rearrangement joins TRBV4-1 to TRBJ2-5; D uncertain. Germline lookup yields CDR1 MGHRA and CDR2 YSYEKL. CDR3 length equals 14 residues. V was trimmed by 3 bases and J by 1 base, leaving 9 bases between them. The CDR3 DNA follows: TGCGCCAGCAGCCACCCTATGGCCCAAGAGACCCAGTACTTC. It codes for CASSHPMAQETQYF.

The J gene is TRBJ1-4, the V gene TRBV2, with 7 bases identical to TRBD1. Germline CDR1 SNHLY, CDR2 FYNNEI. Unmatched junction bases numbered 7, after V lost 0 bases and J lost 3 bases. CDR3 size: 17 residues. This CDR3 is CASSEALRGQPNEKLFF. CDR3 DNA sequence: TGTGCCAGCAGTGAAGCGCTTCGGGGACAGCCTAATGAAAAACTGTTTTTT.

This clone occurred once. The V gene is TRBV29-1, the J gene TRBJ2-2, with 7 bases identical to TRBD2. CDR1 and CDR2 from the germline V gene are SQVTM and ANQGSEA. The CDR3 is made up of 15 amino acids. Trimming at V came to 4 bases and at J to 4 bases, leaving 9 bases not matched to a gene. CDR3 residues: CSVVTGRIGTGELFF. CDR3 coding DNA: TGCAGCGTTGTAACCGGGAGGATTGGCACCGGGGAGCTGTTTTTT.

This sequence joins TRBV18 and TRBJ1-3; TRBD1 aligns across 9 bases. The CDR3 is made up of 17 amino acids. V lost 0 bases to trimming and J lost 2 bases; unmatched junction nucleotides: 5. Germline CDR1 and CDR2: KGHSH and LQKENI. The CDR3 nucleotides read TGTGCCAGCTCACCACCTCGGACAGGGGCCCCTGGAAACACCATATATTTT. Translated, it gives CASSPPRTGAPGNTIYF.

This sequence joins TRBV19 and TRBJ1-2, with D possibly being TRBD1 (5 bases). Germline V gene sequence: CDR1 LNHDA, CDR2 SQIVND (reference sequence). This CDR3 spans 15 amino acids. Trimming cost V 5 bases and J 4 bases, with 17 bases left between them. The CDR3 here is CASSVSGTHSYGYTF. The CDR3 DNA follows: TGTGCCAGTAGTGTTTCCGGGACCCATTCCTATGGCTACACCTTC.

A remark on this clone: Other DNA sequences of this sample code for an identical CDR3. The chain recombines TRBV28 with TRBJ2-5; the D is unclear. Trimming took off 3 bases at V and 5 bases at J, with 4 bases between the two ends. Per the germline V gene, CDR1 is MDHEN and CDR2 is SYDVKM. The CDR3 length is 11 residues. CDR3 region: CASSFRETQYF. The CDR3 nucleotides are TGTGCCAGCAGTTTCCGGGAGACCCAGTACTTC.